These 20 T cell receptor beta chains were all obtained from the same sample, sequenced in a study of Graves' ophthalmopathy and Graves' hyperthyroidism. Amplification from RNA transcripts yielded the TCR beta CDR3 regions. First-round RT-PCR relied on HTBI primers, and a second-round multiplex PCR came next. One entry per CDR3 protein results from TCRdb running MiXCR on the multiplex PCR reads. The sample yields some 170,000 distinct CDR3 sequences, around 39% seen once. Sequenced sample: peripheral blood. The receptors shown here come from a man aged 25 to 45 with Graves' ophthalmopathy.

This clonotype has ten or more counts. J is TRBJ2-7 and V is TRBV20-1; possibly TRBD2 for D (6 bases). The germline CDR1 and CDR2 sequences are DFQATT and SNEGSKA (reference sequence). V was pared by 7 bases and J by 0 bases, with 13 bases between. This CDR3 comprises 13 residues. CDR3 sequence (DNA): TGCAGTGGGGTAGCGGAAAGCTCCTACGAGCAGTACTTC. Its translation is CSGVAESSYEQYF.

The J gene is TRBJ2-7, the V gene TRBV7-2, with D unclear. CDR3 length equals 15 residues. Germline CDR1 and CDR2: SGHTA and FQGNSA. The V and J ends lost 5 bases and 0 bases respectively, with 14 bases between them. CDR3 nucleotide sequence: TGTGCCAGCAGCGAAGCGCTTGGGCTCTCCTACGAGCAGTACTTC. It encodes CASSEALGLSYEQYF.

The chain couples TRBV19 to TRBJ2-5, with 14 bases aligning to TRBD2. Unmatched junction bases numbered 5, after V lost 9 bases and J lost 5 bases. Per the germline V gene, CDR1 is LNHDA and CDR2 is SQIVND (reference sequence). The CDR3 spans 14 residues. CDR3 in DNA: TGTGCCAGCCGGGGACTAGCGGGAGTGGAGACCCAGTACTTC. This sequence encodes CASRGLAGVETQYF. The full variable domain, completed using reference TRBV19 and TRBJ2-5, is DGGITQSPKYLFRKEGQNVTLSCEQNLNHDAMYWYRQDPGQGLRLIYYSQIVNDFQKGDIAEGYSVSREKKESFPLTVTSAQKNPTAFYLCASRGLAGVETQYFGPGTRLLVL.

The chain joins TRBV7-9 to TRBJ2-5; 8 positions agree with TRBD2. The germline V gene encodes CDR1 SEHNR and CDR2 FQNEAQ (reference sequence). The J segment lost 3 bases and the V segment lost 5 bases, leaving 11 bases of the junction unmatched. CDR3 length: 16 residues. The CDR3 bases are TGTGCCAGCAGCCTCCTGGGAGCGGGAGCGGAAGAGACCCAGTACTTC. It translates to CASSLLGAGAEETQYF.

This clonotype showed up many times. The chain uses TRBV7-9 and TRBJ1-1; D is undetermined. There are 15 residues in the CDR3. Trimming removed 5 bases from V and 1 base from J, with 14 bases in between. Germline-derived CDR1 and CDR2 are SEHNR and FQNEAQ (reference sequence). The CDR3 DNA is TGTGCCAGCAGCCCATCCGGCAGACAGAACACTGAAGCTTTCTTT. This sequence encodes CASSPSGRQNTEAFF.

V usage is TRBV12-3 or TRBV12-4 and J usage is TRBJ2-5, with D possibly matching TRBD2 (6 bases). V shed 9 bases and J shed 4 bases, with 12 bases lying between them. The CDR3 is 12 amino acids. The CDR3 region is CASGGPGETQYF. For the CDR3, the DNA is TGTGCCAGTGGAGGGCCGGGAGAGACCCAGTACTTC.

The rearrangement uses TRBV28 and TRBJ1-6; D is perhaps TRBD1 (5 bases). Germline V CDR1 and CDR2: MDHEN, SYDVKM. The CDR3 spans 13 residues. The germline V and J ends were trimmed by 7 bases and 16 bases, with 20 bases remaining between them. CDR3 sequence reads: CASTLQGSTSLHF. The DNA of the CDR3 is TGTGCCAGCACACTGCAGGGCTCCACCTCTCTCCACTTT.

The table lists this clonotype with many counts. The rearrangement joins TRBV12-5 to TRBJ2-7, with a tentative D call TRBD2 (6 bases). Trimming took 5 bases from V and 6 from J, leaving 14 bases between them. From germline, CDR1 is LGHNT and CDR2 FRNRAP. This CDR3 comprises 13 residues. The CDR3 coding sequence is TGTGCTAGTGGTCCTCGCTCGGAGGGCGAGCAGTACTTC. Amino acid sequence: CASGPRSEGEQYF.

This clonotype showed up many times. The chain is built from TRBV28 and TRBJ1-3; D remains ambiguous. CDR3 length: 16 residues. Germline V gene data show CDR1 as MDHEN and CDR2 as SYDVKM. Trimming removed 4 bases from V and 0 bases from J, with 13 bases in between. The CDR3 region is CASSSLLRHSGNTIYF. The CDR3 bases are TGTGCCAGCAGTTCCCTGTTGCGTCACTCTGGAAACACCATATATTTT.

J is TRBJ1-6 and V is TRBV28; D is possibly TRBD1 (6 bases). There are 15 residues in the CDR3. Germline V gives CDR1 MDHEN, CDR2 SYDVKM. V was shortened by 11 bases and J by 5 bases, with 19 bases between the two germline ends. Here the CDR3 reads CAATAVGGNNSPLHF. Here the CDR3 DNA reads TGTGCCGCTACGGCGGTAGGGGGTAATAATTCACCCCTCCACTTT. Using reference TRBV28 and TRBJ1-6 for the parts outside the CDR3, the full variable domain is DVKVTQSSRYLVKRTGEKVFLECVQDMDHENMFWYRQDPGLGLRLIYFSYDVKMKEKGDIPEGYSVSREKKERFSLILESASTNQTSMYLCAATAVGGNNSPLHFGNGTRLTVT.

J is TRBJ2-5 and V is TRBV28, with D perhaps TRBD2 (7 bases). The germline V gene encodes CDR1 MDHEN and CDR2 SYDVKM. V lost 0 bases, J lost 4 bases, and 12 bases lay in between. This CDR3 spans 15 amino acids. This CDR3 is CASSLWGGGRETQYF. The CDR3 DNA follows: TGTGCCAGCAGTTTATGGGGAGGGGGGAGAGAGACCCAGTACTTC.

This clonotype appeared many times. This sequence joins TRBV9 and TRBJ2-2; D is possibly TRBD1 or TRBD2 (5 bases each). V was shortened by 0 bases and J by 6 bases, with 9 bases between the two germline ends. CDR1 and CDR2 (germline): SGDLS, YYNGEE. CDR3 size: 14 residues. CDR3 sequence reads: CASSVVGDPGELFF. CDR3 sequence (DNA): TGTGCCAGCAGCGTAGTTGGGGACCCCGGGGAGCTGTTTTTT.

This sequence joins TRBV6-2 or TRBV6-3 and TRBJ2-7; TRBD2 matches at 14 bases. The CDR3 contains 15 residues. J lost 4 bases, V lost 6 bases, and 5 bases had no gene match. Germline V gene sequence: CDR1 MNHEY, CDR2 SVGEGT. CDR3 DNA sequence: TGTGCCAGCAGGGACGGGACTAGCGGGAGATACGAGCAGTACTTC. Translated, it gives CASRDGTSGRYEQYF.

This clonotype was detected ten times or more. Here the CDR3 reads CATSRTGLNIQYF. The CDR3 DNA is TGTGCCACCAGCAGGACAGGGTTGAACATTCAGTACTTC. This chain joins TRBV24-1 and TRBJ2-4, with 8 bases that match TRBD1. V lost 7 bases and J lost 7; bases outside the gene matches: 5. In germline, CDR1 is KGHDR, CDR2 SFDVKD. The CDR3 extends over 13 amino acids.

The V and J genes are TRBV28 and TRBJ2-7, with 7 positions matching TRBD2. This CDR3 contains 13 residues. Germline V gene data show CDR1 as MDHEN and CDR2 as SYDVKM. J gave up 0 bases and V 7 bases, and 3 bases lay outside the gene matches. The CDR3 DNA sequence: TGTGCCAGCATTGAGCGGGACTCCTACGAGCAGTACTTC. It is translated as CASIERDSYEQYF. The whole variable domain, filled in from reference TRBV28 and TRBJ2-7, reads DVKVTQSSRYLVKRTGEKVFLECVQDMDHENMFWYRQDPGLGLRLIYFSYDVKMKEKGDIPEGYSVSREKKERFSLILESASTNQTSMYLCASIERDSYEQYFGPGTRLTVT.

This clonotype was observed at least ten times. For the CDR3, the DNA is TGTGCCAGCAGTTTATGGGCCGCAGGGGGCGGGGAGCTGTTTTTT. This encodes CASSLWAAGGGELFF. The rearrangement links TRBV12-3 or TRBV12-4 to TRBJ2-2; 7 bases agree with TRBD1. Losses at the gene ends were 2 bases for V and 7 bases for J; bases not matched to a gene: 7. CDR3 length: 15 residues.

The genes are TRBV20-1 and TRBJ2-2; D perhaps matches TRBD1 (6 bases). V was trimmed by 6 bases and J by 3 bases, leaving 11 bases between them. The CDR3 extends over 13 amino acids. Germline-derived CDR1 and CDR2 are DFQATT and SNEGSKA (reference sequence). The CDR3 DNA follows: TGCAGTGCAAAGACAGGCCACACCGGGGAGCTGTTTTTT. Translating gives CSAKTGHTGELFF.

At least ten counts were recorded for this clonotype. V and J are TRBV6-1 and TRBJ2-7; the match to TRBD2 covers 14 bases. The CDR3 is made up of 16 amino acids. V dropped 5 bases and J dropped 2; count of bases not matched to a gene: 5. Germline CDR1 MNHNS, CDR2 SASEGT. The CDR3 reads CASSTGTSGSTYEQYF. The CDR3 coding sequence is TGTGCCAGCAGTACCGGGACTAGCGGGAGTACCTACGAGCAGTACTTC.

This clonotype was seen a handful of times. This chain joins TRBV11-2 and TRBJ1-2, with TRBD1 as a possible D gene (5 bases). This CDR3 has 15 residues. Germline assignment: CDR1 SGHAT and CDR2 FQNNGV. Trimming cost V 3 bases and J 0 bases, with 11 bases left between them. The CDR3 reads CASSFAGTANYGYTF. In DNA form, the CDR3 reads TGTGCCAGCAGCTTCGCCGGGACGGCTAACTATGGCTACACCTTC.

This clonotype was recorded at least ten times. The rearrangement links TRBV11-2 to TRBJ2-7, with 8 positions matching TRBD2. The junction had 14 bases not matched to a gene; V was cut back by 5 bases and J by 2 bases. The CDR3 consists of 17 residues. Germline V lookup: CDR1 SGHAT, CDR2 FQNNGV. The CDR3 DNA reads as TGTGCCAGCAGCGACCGAACTCCGGGACTAGAGCCCTACGAGCAGTACTTC. Translating gives CASSDRTPGLEPYEQYF.